This TCR beta chain was sequenced during a study of cytomegalovirus exposure and HLA in healthy donors. Study in general: Earlier findings included about 120 million unique TCR beta sequences obtained from about 170 million T cells.

PCR employed 60 Vbeta and 13 Jbeta primers. TCRdb keeps only in-frame clones here, not all; method: immunoSEQ multiplex PCR. The sample holds about 93,000 clones, approximately 60% seen once. The germline gives CDR1 SGHDN, CDR2 FVKESK. The germline V and J ends were trimmed by 3 bases and 1 base, with 7 bases remaining between them. There are 15 residues in the CDR3. This clone was observed once. The chain has TRBV14 and TRBJ1-6; D gene ambiguous. Sequences were obtained from PBMCs. This sequence was found in a boy aged 5-17 years in good health and CMV-seropositive. The CDR3 nucleotides read TGTGCCAGCAGCCAGTATAGTTCCTATAATTCACCCCTCCACTTT. Translation: CASSQYSSYNSPLHF.